Shown below are 16 T cell receptor beta chains from a single sample sequenced in a study of monozygotic twins with cystic fibrosis. Method: immunoSEQ multiplex PCR; TCRdb's copy keeps in-frame clones and lacks some. The table has roughly 29,000 clones, about 85% seen once. Sequencing was carried out using blood. The receptors stem from a girl aged 2 to 10 with cystic fibrosis.

The chain is built from TRBV2 and TRBJ2-7; D uncertain. Germline V CDR1 and CDR2: SNHLY, FYNNEI. Trimming stripped 9 bases from V and 1 base from J, with 13 bases between. The CDR3 runs to 13 residues. The CDR3 region is CASRIQSSYEQYF. Here the CDR3 DNA reads TGTGCCAGTCGGATACAAAGTTCCTACGAGCAGTACTTC.

The chain joins TRBV29-1 to TRBJ2-7, with TRBD1 matching over 8 bases. Germline CDR1 reads SQVTM; CDR2 reads ANQGSEA. Trimming cost V 6 bases and J 0 bases; bases outside gene matches: 7. The CDR3 is 14 amino acids. The CDR3 spells CSVVGQGISYEQYF. For the CDR3, the DNA is TGCAGCGTGGTCGGACAGGGAATCTCCTACGAGCAGTACTTC.

This chain connects TRBV29-1 to TRBJ1-4, with unresolved D. V shed 8 bases and J shed 4 bases, with 11 bases lying between them. Germline CDR1 SQVTM, CDR2 ANQGSEA. The CDR3 covers 12 residues. This chain's CDR3 is CSSRNGNEKLFF. For the CDR3, the DNA is TGCAGCTCCCGAAACGGTAATGAAAAACTGTTTTTT.

This chain uses TRBV5-1 with TRBJ1-1; 10 nucleotides line up with TRBD1. Trimming removed 2 bases from V and 4 bases from J; junction bases left unmatched: 5. The CDR3 is 15 residues long. Looked up from germline, CDR1 is SGHRS and CDR2 is YFSETQ. The chain's CDR3 is CASSLRQGAPTEAFF. Written as DNA, the CDR3 is TGCGCCAGCAGCTTAAGACAGGGGGCGCCCACTGAAGCTTTCTTT.

The genes are TRBV30 and TRBJ2-5; possibly TRBD1 for D (6 bases). Germline loops: CDR1 GTSNPN, CDR2 SVGIG (reference sequence). The V end lost 1 base, the J end lost 0 bases, and 9 bases lay between the germline ends. The CDR3 is 14 amino acids. CDR3 sequence (DNA): TGTGCCTGGAGTGGGACAGATCACCAAGAGACCCAGTACTTC. Amino acid sequence: CAWSGTDHQETQYF.

This clone was seen only a few times. This chain uses TRBV28 with TRBJ1-1; D is undetermined. Germline lookup yields CDR1 MDHEN and CDR2 SYDVKM. The ends were cut back, 3 bases at V and 0 bases at J, with 11 bases in the middle. This CDR3 is built from 15 residues. This CDR3 is CASSFPGRMNTEAFF. CDR3 nucleotide sequence: TGTGCCAGCAGTTTTCCGGGCCGCATGAACACTGAAGCTTTCTTT.

The V gene is TRBV19, the J gene TRBJ2-3; D is ambiguous. This CDR3 is 13 amino acids long. Trimming stripped 0 bases from V and 4 bases from J, with 5 bases between. Germline CDR1 and CDR2: LNHDA and SQIVND (reference sequence). In DNA form, the CDR3 reads TGTGCCAGTAGTATAGACACCTCAGATACGCAGTATTTT. Its protein is CASSIDTSDTQYF.

The J gene is TRBJ1-1, the V gene TRBV19; no definite D call. Germline loops: CDR1 LNHDA, CDR2 SQIVND (reference sequence). The CDR3 consists of 13 residues. The V end lost 7 bases, the J end lost 1 base, and 10 bases lay between the germline ends. The CDR3 DNA reads TGTGCCAGTATTCGGACGGAGAACACTGAAGCTTTCTTT. This encodes CASIRTENTEAFF.

The V and J genes are TRBV30 and TRBJ2-7; D may be TRBD2 (5 bases). The germline V gene has CDR1 GTSNPN and CDR2 SVGIG (reference sequence). The CDR3 is 11 residues long. Trimming removed 0 bases from V and 7 bases from J, with 7 bases in between. Here the CDR3 DNA reads TGTGCCTGGAGTGTTTCGGGAGAGCAGTACTTC. Protein product: CAWSVSGEQYF.

The V gene is TRBV7-8, the J gene TRBJ1-5; D ambiguous. The CDR3 covers 14 residues. Germline CDR1 is SGHVS and CDR2 is FQNEAQ. Trimming left V 9 bases short and J 2 bases short, with 14 bases between. The CDR3, as DNA: TGTGCCAGGGGCAAATCCTTCGGCAATCAGCCCCAGCATTTT. Protein: CARGKSFGNQPQHF.

This chain links TRBV7-2 with TRBJ2-3, with D unclear. The V and J ends lost 1 base and 0 bases respectively, with 8 bases between them. There are 15 residues in the CDR3. Germline lookup yields CDR1 SGHTA and CDR2 FQGNSA. In DNA, the CDR3 is TGTGCCAGCAGCTTAGGCTCCACTAGCACAGATACGCAGTATTTT. It specifies CASSLGSTSTDTQYF.

J is TRBJ2-1 and V is TRBV30; D is uncertain. The germline gives CDR1 GTSNPN, CDR2 SVGIG (reference sequence). The V end lost 1 base, the J end lost 6 bases, and 7 bases lay between the germline ends. The CDR3 loop spans 12 amino acids. For the CDR3, the DNA is TGTGCCTGGAGTGGTATACCCAATGAGCAGTTCTTC. Translation gives CAWSGIPNEQFF.

In this sample, this clone turned up once. The chain has TRBV27 and TRBJ1-2, with D unclear. The CDR3 extends over 15 amino acids. Germline CDR1 reads MNHEY; CDR2 reads SMNVEV (reference sequence). Trimming removed 6 bases at V and 2 bases at J, with 16 bases between. The CDR3 here is CASRSAGTINYGYTF. CDR3 nucleotides: TGTGCCAGCAGGTCGGCGGGCACCATCAACTATGGCTACACCTTC.

This clone was found a few times. CDR3 in amino acids: CASSEHSGHTEAFF. CDR3 in DNA: TGTGCCAGCAGTGAGCATAGTGGGCACACTGAAGCTTTCTTT. The chain combines TRBV2 with TRBJ1-1; no clear D gene. V shed 3 bases and J shed 3 bases, with 11 bases lying between them. Germline CDR1 is SNHLY and CDR2 is FYNNEI. The CDR3 has 14 amino acids.

The chain joins TRBV5-1 to TRBJ2-1; no clear D gene. This CDR3 has 11 amino acids. The germline V and J ends were trimmed by 3 bases and 13 bases, with 11 bases remaining between them. CDR1 and CDR2 (germline): SGHRS, YFSETQ. The DNA for the CDR3 is TGCGCCAGCAGCTCAGACGTATTTCAGTTCTTC. Its protein is CASSSDVFQFF.

V is TRBV30 and J is TRBJ2-5, with D unclear. V was shortened by 0 bases and J by 4 bases, with 3 bases between the two germline ends. The CDR3 contains 11 residues. Per the germline V gene, CDR1 is GTSNPN and CDR2 is SVGIG (reference sequence). Written as DNA, the CDR3 is TGTGCCTGGAGTGTGCGAGAGACCCAGTACTTC. This sequence encodes CAWSVRETQYF.